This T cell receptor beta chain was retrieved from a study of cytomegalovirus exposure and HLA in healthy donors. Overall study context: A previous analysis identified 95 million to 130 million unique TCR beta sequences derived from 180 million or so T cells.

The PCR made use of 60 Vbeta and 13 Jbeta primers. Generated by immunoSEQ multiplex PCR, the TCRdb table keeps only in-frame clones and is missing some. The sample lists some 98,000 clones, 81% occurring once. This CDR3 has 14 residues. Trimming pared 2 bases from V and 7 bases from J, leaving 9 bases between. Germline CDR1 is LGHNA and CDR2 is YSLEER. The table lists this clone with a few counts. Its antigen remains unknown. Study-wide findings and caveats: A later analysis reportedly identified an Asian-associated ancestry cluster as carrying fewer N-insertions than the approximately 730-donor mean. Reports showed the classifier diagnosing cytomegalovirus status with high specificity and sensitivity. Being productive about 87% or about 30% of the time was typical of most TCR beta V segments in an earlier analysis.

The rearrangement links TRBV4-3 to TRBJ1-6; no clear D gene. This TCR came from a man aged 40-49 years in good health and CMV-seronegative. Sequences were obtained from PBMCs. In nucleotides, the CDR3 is TGCGCCAGCAGCCAAAGAGCGGGCAATTCACCCCTCCACTTT. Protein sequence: CASSQRAGNSPLHF.